This TCR beta chain is drawn from a study of blood T cell repertoires in COVID-19. In the study's own analysis: Researchers report that nucleated cell counts were estimated from reference gene primer amplification. Sequenced by immunoSEQ multiplex PCR; TCRdb stores in-frame clones only, minus some. Clonal size and the V and J genes are those of that table, whereas D and trimming came from the DNA. The repertoire has about 170,000 clones, over 80% of them found once; the top ten carry roughly a tenth. The ends were cut back, 7 bases at V and 4 bases at J, with 4 bases in the middle. Germline CDR1 SGDLS, CDR2 YYNGEE. There are 10 residues in the CDR3.

The genes are TRBV9 and TRBJ2-3; D is unresolved. The sequence derives from a woman of 80 years or more with active or convalescent COVID-19. Sequencing input: peripheral blood. CDR3 in DNA: TGTGCCAGCCGTCCAGATACGCAGTATTTT. It codes for CASRPDTQYF.